This T cell receptor beta chain was documented in a study of blood T cell repertoires in COVID-19 (dated by TCRdb to between 2020 and 2021). General notes on the study: Collaborator samples came from the United States, Italy and Spain and covered acute and convalescent phases of COVID-19. The material from the prospective study consisted of cDNA or gDNA derived from T cells, B-cell-depleted T cells, or PBMCs. The dataset comprised deeply sampled blood TCRbeta repertoires from subjects exposed to, actively infected with, or recovered from COVID-19. The repertoires were released in a freely available public database meant as a resource for research on the immune response to SARS-CoV-2. Samples came from the ongoing ImmuneRACE study (first 160 participants) plus 1,254 subjects from 6 global collaborators. Nearly every sample came with metadata listing a de-identified subject ID, COVID-19 status, age in years and sex. Where available, HLA class I and class II types were obtained from metadata supplied by the sample provider rather than from assay-based typing. Overall study outcomes, separate from this receptor: The quantity of clinical and demographic metadata differed by source and by participant and was supplied without curation.

As to this clone: There is no known antigen for this receptor. No clone much larger than this one lies a single base away; base qualities are absent.

Collaborating institutions collected whole blood in K2EDTA tubes following their own protocols. For TCRbeta analysis, collaborators shipped samples in one of three forms: frozen whole blood, isolated PBMCs, or DNA extracted from either of those sample types. TCRbeta CDR3 regions were amplified from genomic DNA using the immunoSEQ Assay, a bias-controlled multiplex PCR. Concerning the study's data processing: Within the assay, amplification of reference gene primers was used to estimate how many nucleated cells each sample contained. To quantify the absolute abundance of each unique TCRbeta CDR3 rearrangement, sequence reads were collapsed and filtered. For each sample, productive Simpson clonality was calculated as the square root of Simpson's diversity index across productive rearrangements. The source is immuneACCESS, and TCRdb retained only in-frame sequences with V and J called. Part of the clones is not carried over; for the studies checked, unresolved V genes explain less than half of this, and the remainder is unexplained. V and J calls and clone size follow that table, whereas D and trimming were derived from the DNA. The sample data list some 100,000 clones, and 91% of these were observed just once. The biggest ten clones account for around 1% of the sample.

V is clipped by 1 base and J by 0 bases, and the sequence between their germline boundaries is 6 bases long. Taken from the germline V gene (reference sequence), the CDR1 and CDR2 loops are SEHNR and FQNEAQ. The CDR3, cysteine through phenylalanine, is 15 amino acids long. Only the CDR3 DNA stays, 45 bases, in frame from base 1. Specimen: peripheral blood. The sequence joins TRBV7-9 to TRBJ1-4; no confident D gene assignment can be made. The sequence derives from a man between 60 and 75 years old with acute or convalescent COVID-19. The encoded CDR3 is CASSLGETTNEKLFF. The DNA sequence is given as TGTGCCAGCAGCTTAGGAGAAACAACTAATGAAAAACTGTTTTTT.